This T cell receptor beta chain was sequenced during a study of T cell repertoires in ileal Crohn's disease. Study in general: At postoperative colonoscopy, neoterminal ileum biopsies were taken as M6.

J lost 7 bases, V lost 0 bases, and 3 bases had no gene match. The CDR3 extends over 13 amino acids. CDR1 and CDR2 from the germline V gene are SGHRS and YFSETQ. Time point of the sample: neoterminal ileum biopsy at postoperative endoscopy, about 6 months after surgery. Adults with ileal or ileocolonic Crohn's disease and an indication for resection were eligible. TCRdb's table, derived via immunoSEQ multiplex PCR, lists solely in-frame clones and lacks some. The repertoire holds roughly 60,000 clones, 85% to 90% seen once, with about 1.9% in the top ten. The chain combines TRBV5-1 with TRBJ1-2, with 7 positions matching TRBD1. The source is an adult with Crohn's disease. Sequenced: ileal tissue. The CDR3 DNA sequence: TGCGCCAGCAGCTTGGGAGGGGGCAGTGGCTACACCTTC. Protein product: CASSLGGGSGYTF.